The next 21 T cell receptor beta chains were all read from a single sample in a study of cytomegalovirus exposure and HLA in healthy donors. Vbeta (60) and Jbeta (13) primers were used in the PCR. This table comes from immunoSEQ multiplex PCR, and its TCRdb copy is limited to in-frame clones, with some not included. Of roughly 88,000 clones listed, 76% are singletons. Sequencing input: PBMCs. The source is a man aged 30 to 39 in good health and CMV-seropositive.

This chain links TRBV5-1 with TRBJ2-4, with 9 bases aligning to TRBD1. Germline V gene lookup returns CDR1 SGHRS and CDR2 YFSETQ. J was trimmed by 9 bases and V by 0 bases; bases with no gene match: 7. The CDR3 has 15 residues. DNA for the CDR3: TGCGCCAGCAGCTTGGGGGACAGGGAATTGGCCATTCAGTACTTC. This codes for CASSLGDRELAIQYF.

The gene calls are TRBV15 and TRBJ1-2; no clear D. Trimming removed 0 bases at V and 4 bases at J, with 6 bases between. Per germline, CDR1 LNHNV and CDR2 YYDKDF (reference sequence). The CDR3 spans 13 residues. The CDR3 nucleotides are TGTGCCACCAGCAGAGATCCCCTCTATGGCTACACCTTC. Amino acids: CATSRDPLYGYTF.

The chain carries TRBV4-1 and TRBJ2-6, with 9 bases aligning to TRBD1. Trimming removed 3 bases from V and 4 bases from J; junction bases left unmatched: 10. The CDR3 has 18 residues. Germline lookup yields CDR1 MGHRA and CDR2 YSYEKL. CDR3 bases: TGCGCCAGCAGCCATCTACCGGGACAGGGTGTCGGGGCCAACGTCCTGACTTTC. Its protein is CASSHLPGQGVGANVLTF.

The chain carries TRBV12-5 and TRBJ2-3; 7 nucleotides agree with TRBD1. V dropped 0 bases and J dropped 0; count of bases not matched to a gene: 3. Per germline, CDR1 LGHNT and CDR2 FRNRAP. This CDR3 has 16 residues. The CDR3 DNA is TGTGCTAGTGGTTTGGTACTAGGGGGCAGCACAGATACGCAGTATTTT. Translation: CASGLVLGGSTDTQYF.

This clone was detected a few times. This sequence joins TRBV4-2 and TRBJ2-1, with 8 nucleotides matching TRBD2. The CDR3 sequence is 17 residues long. Germline loops: CDR1 LGHNA, CDR2 YNFKEQ. V shed 2 bases, J shed 0 bases, and the junction held 6 bases outside the gene matches. In nucleotides, the CDR3 is TGTGCCAGCAGCCAATTTAGCGGGGTGTCCTCCTACAATGAGCAGTTCTTC. Residues: CASSQFSGVSSYNEQFF.

This clone was counted a few times. The gene calls are TRBV30 and TRBJ2-1; 8 nucleotides line up with TRBD1. This CDR3 comprises 13 residues. Trimming removed 4 bases from V and 14 bases from J; junction bases left unmatched: 13. Germline loops: CDR1 GTSNPN, CDR2 SVGIG (reference sequence). The DNA of the CDR3 is TGTGCCTGGAACTACCAGGGGGCCGAGGAAAAGTTCTTC. Protein sequence: CAWNYQGAEEKFF. The whole variable domain, remainder taken from reference TRBV30 and TRBJ2-1, is SQTIHQWPATLVQPVGSPLSLECTVEGTSNPNLYWYRQAAGRGLQLLFYSVGIGQISSEVPQNLSASRPQDRQFILSSKKLLLSDSGFYLCAWNYQGAEEKFFGPGTRLTVL.

The chain uses TRBV9 and TRBJ2-3; TRBD2 matches at 13 bases. The CDR3 is 17 amino acids. CDR1 SGDLS and CDR2 YYNGEE come from the germline V gene. Unmatched junction bases numbered 3, after V lost 0 bases and J lost 2 bases. DNA for the CDR3: TGTGCCAGCAGCGTAGGGACTAGCGGGGGTAACACAGATACGCAGTATTTT. Its protein product is CASSVGTSGGNTDTQYF.

This clone was seen only a few times. The rearrangement links TRBV19 to TRBJ1-3; D is unresolved. CDR1 LNHDA and CDR2 SQIVND come from the germline V gene (reference sequence). V lost 9 bases, J lost 0 bases, and 6 bases lay in between. The CDR3 sequence is 12 residues long. This CDR3 reads CASAHSGNTIYF. In nucleotides, the CDR3 is TGTGCCAGCGCACACTCTGGAAACACCATATATTTT. Full variable domain (rest looked up from reference TRBV19 and TRBJ1-3): DGGITQSPKYLFRKEGQNVTLSCEQNLNHDAMYWYRQDPGQGLRLIYYSQIVNDFQKGDIAEGYSVSREKKESFPLTVTSAQKNPTAFYLCASAHSGNTIYFGEGSWLTVV.

Of note for this clone: A read error may account for a junction end that differs from germline. The chain joins TRBV9 to TRBJ2-7; 9 bases are shared with TRBD1. This CDR3 region has 13 residues. CDR1 and CDR2 (germline): SGDLS, YYNGEE. CDR3 sequence reads: CASSPGTGSPPLF. CDR3 DNA sequence: TGTGCCAGCAGTCCCGGGACAGGGTCCCCTCCCCTCTTC. Combining the CDR3 with reference TRBV9 and TRBJ2-7 gives the whole variable domain DSGVTQTPKHLITATGQRVTLRCSPRSGDLSVYWYQQSLDQGLQFLIQYYNGEERAKGNILERFSAQQFPDLHSELNLSSLELGDSALYFCASSPGTGSPPLFGPGTRLTVT.

The chain links TRBV5-1 to TRBJ2-5, with a possible D match to TRBD1 (6 bases). This CDR3 is built from 14 residues. The germline CDR1 and CDR2 sequences are SGHRS and YFSETQ. Trimming removed 5 bases from V and 5 bases from J, with 16 bases in between. The CDR3 sequence: CASSSLQGWETQYF. CDR3 bases: TGCGCCAGCAGTTCTCTACAGGGATGGGAGACCCAGTACTTC.

CDR3 region: CASSELLAGVTDTQYF. Written as DNA, the CDR3 is TGTGCCAGCAGTGAACTACTAGCGGGAGTAACAGATACGCAGTATTTT. The chain employs TRBV6-1 and TRBJ2-3; 11 bases line up with TRBD2. This CDR3 is 16 amino acids long. V was pared by 2 bases and J by 3 bases, with 4 bases of the junction left unmatched. CDR1 is MNHNS, CDR2 SASEGT, per germline.

This clone was counted between two and nine times. The chain uses TRBV7-2 and TRBJ2-1; possibly TRBD2 for D (6 bases). Deletions cut 6 bases from V and 4 bases from J, with 13 bases between. Germline V CDR1 and CDR2: SGHTA, FQGNSA. The CDR3 length is 14 residues. The CDR3 spells CASSGASVYNEQFF. The CDR3, as DNA: TGTGCCAGCAGTGGGGCTAGCGTTTACAATGAGCAGTTCTTC. The full variable domain, in which reference TRBV7-2 and TRBJ2-1 provide the parts outside the CDR3, is GAGVSQSPSNKVTEKGKDVELRCDPISGHTALYWYRQSLGQGLEFLIYFQGNSAPDKSGLPSDRFSAERTGGSVSTLTIQRTQQEDSAVYLCASSGASVYNEQFFGPGTRLTVL.

J is TRBJ1-4 and V is TRBV4-2; 7 bases align to TRBD1. The CDR3 is 18 amino acids. Germline loops: CDR1 LGHNA, CDR2 YNFKEQ. Trimming took 3 bases from V and 5 from J; bases not matched to a gene: 15. CDR3 sequence (DNA): TGTGCCAGCAGCCATTTGCCTCTCAGGGACAGACCCAATGAAAAACTGTTTTTT. Residues: CASSHLPLRDRPNEKLFF.

This chain connects TRBV30 to TRBJ2-6; TRBD1 aligns across 8 bases. This CDR3 has 14 amino acids. Trimming removed 5 bases from V and 4 bases from J; junction bases left unmatched: 4. Germline V gene data show CDR1 as GTSNPN and CDR2 as SVGIG (reference sequence). CDR3 in DNA: TGTGCCTGGTACAGGGGGAGAGGGGCCAACGTCCTGACTTTC. As protein: CAWYRGRGANVLTF. Based on the CDR3 plus reference TRBV30 and TRBJ2-6, the full variable domain is SQTIHQWPATLVQPVGSPLSLECTVEGTSNPNLYWYRQAAGRGLQLLFYSVGIGQISSEVPQNLSASRPQDRQFILSSKKLLLSDSGFYLCAWYRGRGANVLTFGAGSRLTVL.

The V and J genes are TRBV30 and TRBJ1-1; no clear D gene. This CDR3 is built from 14 residues. Germline V gives CDR1 GTSNPN, CDR2 SVGIG (reference sequence). Between the trimmed V and J ends, which lost 1 base and 1 base, there was a span of 10 bases. The CDR3 DNA is TGTGCCTGGAGTGAGACAATTCCGAACACTGAAGCTTTCTTT. It translates to CAWSETIPNTEAFF.

The chain has TRBV2 and TRBJ1-5, with TRBD1 as a possible D gene (5 bases). Trimming pared 8 bases from V and 7 bases from J, leaving 18 bases between. The CDR3 length is 14 residues. The germline V gene encodes CDR1 SNHLY and CDR2 FYNNEI. The CDR3 sequence: CASDNQGLGQPQHF. In nucleotides, the CDR3 is TGTGCCAGCGACAATCAGGGACTTGGGCAGCCCCAGCATTTT.

The genes are TRBV5-5 and TRBJ1-4, with TRBD1 matching 12 bases. CDR3 length equals 15 residues. The J segment lost 7 bases and the V segment lost 3 bases, leaving 4 bases of the junction unmatched. Germline V gene lookup returns CDR1 SGHKS and CDR2 YYEKEE (reference sequence). CDR3: CASSSRDRGPEKLFF. The CDR3 DNA sequence: TGTGCCAGCAGCTCCCGGGACAGGGGGCCTGAAAAACTGTTTTTT.

This rearrangement joins TRBV12-5 to TRBJ2-3; 12 bases align to TRBD2. The germline gives CDR1 LGHNT, CDR2 FRNRAP. The CDR3 is made up of 16 amino acids. V lost 6 bases, J lost 2 bases, and 6 bases stayed unmatched. DNA for the CDR3: TGTGCTAGTGGCCTCCGACTAGCGGGAGACACAGATACGCAGTATTTT. Amino acid sequence: CASGLRLAGDTDTQYF.

This clone was seen just once. The genes are TRBV7-9 and TRBJ2-7; 12 nucleotides agree with TRBD2. V dropped 5 bases and J dropped 2; count of bases not matched to a gene: 1. The CDR3 loop spans 14 amino acids. In germline, CDR1 is SEHNR, CDR2 FQNEAQ (reference sequence). Here the CDR3 reads CASSRTSGTYEQYF. CDR3 sequence (DNA): TGTGCCAGCAGCCGGACTAGCGGGACCTACGAGCAGTACTTC.

The rearrangement joins TRBV19 to TRBJ2-2, with 13 bases matching TRBD2. The CDR3 covers 18 residues. Germline values: CDR1 LNHDA, CDR2 SQIVND (reference sequence). V shed 3 bases and J 4 bases; nucleotides not matched to a gene: 8. The CDR3 loop reads CASSIYGLAGASTGELFF. For the CDR3, the DNA is TGTGCCAGTAGTATCTACGGACTAGCGGGGGCGAGCACCGGGGAGCTGTTTTTT.

The genes are TRBV6-1 and TRBJ2-7; TRBD1 agrees at 9 bases. The J segment lost 2 bases and the V segment lost 5 bases, leaving 7 bases of the junction unmatched. Germline V gene data show CDR1 as MNHNS and CDR2 as SASEGT. There are 15 residues in the CDR3. CDR3 residues: CASSQDRGAPYEQYV. CDR3 sequence (DNA): TGTGCCAGCAGTCAAGACAGGGGGGCCCCCTACGAGCAGTACGTC.